Included here is one TCR beta chain sequence, with context. Between about 2014 and 2018, patients underwent resection in Japan or China. This sample stems from a study of immune evolution from preneoplasia to lung adenocarcinoma. TCRdb keeps only in-frame clones here, not all; method: immunoSEQ multiplex PCR. The repertoire has thousands of clones, around 80% of them found once; the top ten carry roughly 6%. The sequencing sample was made of FFPE minimally invasive lung adenocarcinoma tissue. This clonotype was sampled from a person aged 50-69 years with lung adenocarcinoma.

CDR3: CASSLNTGTVLPQQETQYF. CDR3 sequence (DNA): TGTGCCAGCAGTTTGAACACCGGGACAGTATTGCCCCAGCAAGAGACCCAGTACTTC. The rearrangement links TRBV28 to TRBJ2-5, with 7 bases identical to TRBD1. CDR3 length equals 19 residues. The ends lost 3 bases at V and 2 bases at J; junction bases unmatched: 18. Germline CDR1 and CDR2: MDHEN and SYDVKM.